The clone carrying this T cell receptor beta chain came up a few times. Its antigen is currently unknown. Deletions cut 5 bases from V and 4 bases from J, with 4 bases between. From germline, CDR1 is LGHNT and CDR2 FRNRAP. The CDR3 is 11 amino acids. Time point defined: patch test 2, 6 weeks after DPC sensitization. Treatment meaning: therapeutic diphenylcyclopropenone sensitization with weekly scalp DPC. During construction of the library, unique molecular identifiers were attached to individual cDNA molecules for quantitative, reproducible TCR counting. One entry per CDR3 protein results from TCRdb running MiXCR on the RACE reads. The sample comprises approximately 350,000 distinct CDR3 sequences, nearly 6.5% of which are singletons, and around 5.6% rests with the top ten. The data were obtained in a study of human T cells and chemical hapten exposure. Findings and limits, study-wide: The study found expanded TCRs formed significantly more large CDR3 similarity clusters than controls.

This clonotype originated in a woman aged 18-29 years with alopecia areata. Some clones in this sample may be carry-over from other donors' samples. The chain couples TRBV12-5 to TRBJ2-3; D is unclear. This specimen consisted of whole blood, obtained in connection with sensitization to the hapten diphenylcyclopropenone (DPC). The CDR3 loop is CASGKADTQYF. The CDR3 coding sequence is TGTGCTAGTGGTAAAGCAGATACGCAGTATTTT.